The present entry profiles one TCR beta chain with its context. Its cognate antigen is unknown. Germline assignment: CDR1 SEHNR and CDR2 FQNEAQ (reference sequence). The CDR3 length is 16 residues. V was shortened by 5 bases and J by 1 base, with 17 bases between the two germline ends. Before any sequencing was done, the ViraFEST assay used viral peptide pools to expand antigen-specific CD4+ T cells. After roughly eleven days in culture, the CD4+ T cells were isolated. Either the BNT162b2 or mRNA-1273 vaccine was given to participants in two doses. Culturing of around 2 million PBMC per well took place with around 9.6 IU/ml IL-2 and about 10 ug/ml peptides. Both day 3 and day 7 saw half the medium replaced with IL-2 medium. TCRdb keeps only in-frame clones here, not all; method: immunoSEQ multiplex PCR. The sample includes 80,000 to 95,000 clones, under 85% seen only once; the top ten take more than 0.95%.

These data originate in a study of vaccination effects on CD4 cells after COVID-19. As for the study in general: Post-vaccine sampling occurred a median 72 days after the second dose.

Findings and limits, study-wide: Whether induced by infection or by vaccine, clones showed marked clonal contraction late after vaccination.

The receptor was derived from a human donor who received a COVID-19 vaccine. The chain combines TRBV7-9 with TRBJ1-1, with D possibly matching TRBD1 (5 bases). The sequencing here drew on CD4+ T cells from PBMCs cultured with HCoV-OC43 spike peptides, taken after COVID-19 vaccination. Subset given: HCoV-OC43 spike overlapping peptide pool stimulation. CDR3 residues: CASSPRDRSGNTEAFF. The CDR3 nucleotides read TGTGCCAGCAGCCCGCGGGACCGTTCGGGGAACACTGAAGCTTTCTTT.